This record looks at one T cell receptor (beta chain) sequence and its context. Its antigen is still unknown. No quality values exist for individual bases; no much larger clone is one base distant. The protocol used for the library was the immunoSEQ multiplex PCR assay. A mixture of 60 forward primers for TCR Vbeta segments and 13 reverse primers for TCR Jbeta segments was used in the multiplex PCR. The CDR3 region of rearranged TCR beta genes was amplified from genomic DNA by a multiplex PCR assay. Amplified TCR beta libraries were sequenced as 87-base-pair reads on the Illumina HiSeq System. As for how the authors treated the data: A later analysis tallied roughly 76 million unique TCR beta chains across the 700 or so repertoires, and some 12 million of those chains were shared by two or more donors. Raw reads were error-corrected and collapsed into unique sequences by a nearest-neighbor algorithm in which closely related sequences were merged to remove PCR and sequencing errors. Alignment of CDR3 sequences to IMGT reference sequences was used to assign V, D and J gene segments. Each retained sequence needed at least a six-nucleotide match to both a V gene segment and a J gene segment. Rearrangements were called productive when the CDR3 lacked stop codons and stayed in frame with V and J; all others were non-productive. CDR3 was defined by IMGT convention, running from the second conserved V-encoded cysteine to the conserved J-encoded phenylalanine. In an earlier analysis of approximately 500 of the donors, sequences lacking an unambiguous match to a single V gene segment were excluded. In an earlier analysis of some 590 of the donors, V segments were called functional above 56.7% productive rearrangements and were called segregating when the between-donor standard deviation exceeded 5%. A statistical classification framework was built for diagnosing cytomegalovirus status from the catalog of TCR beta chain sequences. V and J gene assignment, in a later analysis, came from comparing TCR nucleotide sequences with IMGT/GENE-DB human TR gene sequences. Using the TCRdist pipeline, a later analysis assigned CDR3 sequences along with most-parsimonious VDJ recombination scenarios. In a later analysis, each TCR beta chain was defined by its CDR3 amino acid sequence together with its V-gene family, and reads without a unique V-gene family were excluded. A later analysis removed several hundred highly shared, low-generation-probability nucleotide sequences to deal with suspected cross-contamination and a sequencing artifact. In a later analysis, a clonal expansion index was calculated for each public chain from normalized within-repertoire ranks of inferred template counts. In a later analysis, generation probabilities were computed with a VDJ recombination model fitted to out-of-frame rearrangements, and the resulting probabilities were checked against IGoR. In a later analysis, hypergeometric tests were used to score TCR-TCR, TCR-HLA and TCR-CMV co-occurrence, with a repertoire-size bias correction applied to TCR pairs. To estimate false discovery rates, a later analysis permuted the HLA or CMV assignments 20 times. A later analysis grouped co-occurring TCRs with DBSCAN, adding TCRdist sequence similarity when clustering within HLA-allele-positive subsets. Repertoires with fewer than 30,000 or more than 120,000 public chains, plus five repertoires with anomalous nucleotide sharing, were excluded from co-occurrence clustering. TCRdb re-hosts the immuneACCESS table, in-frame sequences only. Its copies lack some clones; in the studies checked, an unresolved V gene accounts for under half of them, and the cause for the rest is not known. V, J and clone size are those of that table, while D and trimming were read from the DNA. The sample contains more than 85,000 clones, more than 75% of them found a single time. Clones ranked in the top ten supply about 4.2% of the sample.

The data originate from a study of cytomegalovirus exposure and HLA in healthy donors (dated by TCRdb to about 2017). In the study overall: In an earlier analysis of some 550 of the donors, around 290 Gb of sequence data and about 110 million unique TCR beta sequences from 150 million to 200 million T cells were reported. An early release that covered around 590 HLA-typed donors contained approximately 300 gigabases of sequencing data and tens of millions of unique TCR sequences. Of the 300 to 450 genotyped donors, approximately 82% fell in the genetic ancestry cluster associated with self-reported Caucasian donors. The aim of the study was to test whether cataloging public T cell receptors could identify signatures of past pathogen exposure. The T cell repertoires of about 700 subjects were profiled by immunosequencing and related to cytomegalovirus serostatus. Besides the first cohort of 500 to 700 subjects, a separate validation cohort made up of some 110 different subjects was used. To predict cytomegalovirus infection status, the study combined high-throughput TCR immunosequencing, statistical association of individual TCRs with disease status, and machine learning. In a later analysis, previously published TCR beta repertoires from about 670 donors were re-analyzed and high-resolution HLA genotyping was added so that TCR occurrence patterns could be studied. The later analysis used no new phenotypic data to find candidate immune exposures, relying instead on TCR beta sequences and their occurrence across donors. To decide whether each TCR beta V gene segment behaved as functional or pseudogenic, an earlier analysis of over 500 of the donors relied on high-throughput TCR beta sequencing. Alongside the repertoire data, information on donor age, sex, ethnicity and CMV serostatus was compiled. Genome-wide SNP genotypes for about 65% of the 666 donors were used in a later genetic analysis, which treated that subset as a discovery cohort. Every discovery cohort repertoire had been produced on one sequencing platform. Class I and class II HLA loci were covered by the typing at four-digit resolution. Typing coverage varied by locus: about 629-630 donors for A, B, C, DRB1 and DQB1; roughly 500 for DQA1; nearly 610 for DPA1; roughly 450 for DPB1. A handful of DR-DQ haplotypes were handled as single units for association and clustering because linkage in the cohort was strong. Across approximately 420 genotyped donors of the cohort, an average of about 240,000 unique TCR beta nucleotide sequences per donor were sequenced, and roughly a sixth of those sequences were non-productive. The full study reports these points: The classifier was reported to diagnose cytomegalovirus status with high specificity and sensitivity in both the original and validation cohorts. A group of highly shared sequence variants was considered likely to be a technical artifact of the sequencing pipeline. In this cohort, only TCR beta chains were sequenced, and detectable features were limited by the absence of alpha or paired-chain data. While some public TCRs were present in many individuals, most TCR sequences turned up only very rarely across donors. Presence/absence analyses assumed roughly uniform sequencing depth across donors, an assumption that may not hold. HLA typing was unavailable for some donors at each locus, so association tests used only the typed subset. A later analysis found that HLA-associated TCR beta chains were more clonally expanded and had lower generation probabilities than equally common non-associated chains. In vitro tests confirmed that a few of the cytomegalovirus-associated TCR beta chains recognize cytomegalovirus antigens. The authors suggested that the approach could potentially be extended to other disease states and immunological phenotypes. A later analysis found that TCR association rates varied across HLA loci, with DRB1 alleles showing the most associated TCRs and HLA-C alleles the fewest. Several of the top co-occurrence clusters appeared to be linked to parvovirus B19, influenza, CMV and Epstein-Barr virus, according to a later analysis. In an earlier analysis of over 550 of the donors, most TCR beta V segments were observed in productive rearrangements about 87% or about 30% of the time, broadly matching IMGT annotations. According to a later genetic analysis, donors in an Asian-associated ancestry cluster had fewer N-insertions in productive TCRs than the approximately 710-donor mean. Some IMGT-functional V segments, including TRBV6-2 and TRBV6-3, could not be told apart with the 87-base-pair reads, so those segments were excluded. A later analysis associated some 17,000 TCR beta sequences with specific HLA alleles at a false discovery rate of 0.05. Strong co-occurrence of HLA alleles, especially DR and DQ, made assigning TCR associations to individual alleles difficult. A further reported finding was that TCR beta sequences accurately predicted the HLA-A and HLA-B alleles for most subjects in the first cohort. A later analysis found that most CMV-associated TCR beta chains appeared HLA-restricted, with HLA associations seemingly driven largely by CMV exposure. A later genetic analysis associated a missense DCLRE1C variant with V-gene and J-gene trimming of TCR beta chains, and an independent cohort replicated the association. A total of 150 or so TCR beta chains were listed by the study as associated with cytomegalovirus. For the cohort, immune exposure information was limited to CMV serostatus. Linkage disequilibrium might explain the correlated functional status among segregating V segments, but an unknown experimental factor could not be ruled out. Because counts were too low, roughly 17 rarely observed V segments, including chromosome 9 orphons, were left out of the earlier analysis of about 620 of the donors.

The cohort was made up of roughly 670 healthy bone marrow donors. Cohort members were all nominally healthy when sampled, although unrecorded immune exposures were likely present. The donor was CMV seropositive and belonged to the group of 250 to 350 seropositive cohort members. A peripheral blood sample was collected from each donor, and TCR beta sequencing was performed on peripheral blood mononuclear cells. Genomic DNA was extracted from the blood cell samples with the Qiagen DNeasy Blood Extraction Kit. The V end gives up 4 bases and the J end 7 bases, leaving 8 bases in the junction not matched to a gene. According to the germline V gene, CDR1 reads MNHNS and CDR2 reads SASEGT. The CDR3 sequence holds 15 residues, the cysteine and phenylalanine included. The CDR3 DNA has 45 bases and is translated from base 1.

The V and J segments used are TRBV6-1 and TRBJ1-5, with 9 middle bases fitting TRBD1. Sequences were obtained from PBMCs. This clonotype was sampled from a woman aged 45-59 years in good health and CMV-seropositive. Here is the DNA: TGTGCCAGCAGTGTAGCACAGGGGGCTAGACAGCCCCAGCATTTT. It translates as CASSVAQGARQPQHF.